These T cell receptor beta chains were read from a single sample in a study of ipilimumab plus nivolumab after autologous stem cell transplantation. Generated by immunoSEQ multiplex PCR, the TCRdb table keeps only in-frame clones and is missing some. Here the sample spans 84,000 or so clones, about 83% being singletons. The material was PBMCs, obtained in a trial of ipilimumab plus nivolumab as post-transplant consolidation. These receptor sequences come from a male donor with diffuse large B-cell lymphoma. CDR3s include the opening cysteine and the closing phenylalanine or tryptophan. A D gene is named only where the DNA matches it firmly. Size values are once, few and many counts, or a class for expanded clones, and some rows have none.

v_call	d_call	clone_size	j_call	cdr3_aa	cdr3_nt
TRBV10-1	TRBD1	NA	TRBJ2-7	CASSDRDSYPVEQYF	TGCGCCAGCAGTGATCGGGACAGCTACCCCGTCGAGCAGTACTTC
TRBV27	NA	once	TRBJ1-3	CASSPTRVTGGVYF	TGTGCCAGCAGTCCAACACGTGTGACCGGGGGGGTATATTTT
TRBV7-2	TRBD2	NA	TRBJ2-2	CASSPQRGTGELFF	TGTGCCAGCAGTCCTCAGCGGGGGACCGGGGAGCTGTTTTTT
TRBV7-9	NA	once	TRBJ2-1	CASSLAWVHEQFF	TGTGCCAGCAGCCTAGCTTGGGTTCATGAGCAGTTCTTC
TRBV5-4	NA	NA	TRBJ1-1	CASSLGRSEAFF	TGTGCCAGCAGCTTGGGGAGAAGCGAAGCTTTCTTT
TRBV18	TRBD1	NA	TRBJ1-1	CASSLPGTGKNTEAFF	TGTGCCAGCTCACTCCCCGGGACAGGGAAAAACACTGAAGCTTTCTTT
TRBV5-1	NA	NA	TRBJ2-1	CASSARVRYNEQFF	TGCGCCAGCAGTGCCAGGGTAAGGTACAATGAGCAGTTCTTC
TRBV2	NA	NA	TRBJ2-2	CASSIQRALAGELFF	TGTGCCAGCAGTATTCAGAGGGCGCTGGCCGGGGAGCTGTTTTTT
TRBV10-3	NA	NA	TRBJ1-5	CAISQQPNQPQHF	TGTGCCATCAGTCAACAGCCCAATCAGCCCCAGCATTTT
TRBV19	NA	NA	TRBJ2-5	CASSIRETQYF	TGTGCCAGTAGTATCCGCGAGACCCAGTACTTC
TRBV19	NA	once	TRBJ2-1	CASSVREGPGTYNEQFF	TGTGCCAGTAGTGTCCGTGAAGGGCCGGGGACCTACAATGAGCAGTTCTTC
TRBV6-6	NA	NA	TRBJ2-5	CASSHKGGAETQYF	TGTGCCAGCAGTCACAAGGGGGGGGCAGAGACCCAGTACTTC
TRBV6-4	NA	NA	TRBJ2-3	CATTDTQYF	TGTGCCACCACAGATACGCAGTATTTT
TRBV6-5	TRBD2	NA	TRBJ2-5	CAVTSGGGETQYF	TGTGCCGTGACTAGCGGGGGAGGGGAGACCCAGTACTTC
TRBV27	NA	NA	TRBJ2-7	CASSLRGGLLGNEQYF	TGTGCCAGCAGTTTACGTGGGGGCCTCCTAGGCAACGAGCAGTACTTC
TRBV7-2	NA	NA	TRBJ2-7	CASSSGWGQYF	TGTGCCAGCAGCTCAGGGTGGGGGCAGTACTTC
TRBV29-1	NA	NA	TRBJ2-1	CSVEDLQRASSYNEQFF	TGCAGCGTTGAAGATCTCCAGCGGGCGAGCTCCTACAATGAGCAGTTCTTC
TRBV7-2	NA	NA	TRBJ2-3	CASSLDGGGQYF	TGTGCCAGCAGCTTAGACGGGGGAGGACAGTATTTT
TRBV7-9	NA	NA	TRBJ1-1	CASSRPEARTEAFF	TGTGCCAGCAGCCGACCCGAGGCCAGGACTGAAGCTTTCTTT
TRBV4-3	TRBD1	NA	TRBJ1-5	CASSQERTGDQPQHF	TGCGCCAGCAGCCAAGAAAGGACAGGGGATCAGCCCCAGCATTTT
TRBV5-1	NA	NA	TRBJ2-2	CASSFGPRGGELFF	TGCGCCAGCAGCTTCGGGCCCCGGGGCGGGGAGCTGTTTTTT
TRBV10-3	NA	NA	TRBJ1-2	CAIRPGRNYGYTF	TGTGCCATCAGGCCCGGACGGAACTATGGCTACACCTTC
TRBV19	TRBD1	NA	TRBJ2-3	CASNKQGAPSTDTQYF	TGTGCCAGTAATAAGCAGGGGGCCCCTAGCACAGATACGCAGTATTTT
TRBV6-5	NA	NA	TRBJ1-3	CASSYADSSGNTIYF	TGTGCCAGCAGTTATGCGGATAGCTCTGGAAACACCATATATTTT
TRBV6-5	NA	NA	TRBJ2-7	CASSYTAGGLYEQYF	TGTGCCAGCAGTTACACGGCAGGGGGGTTATACGAGCAGTACTTC
TRBV9	TRBD2	NA	TRBJ2-2	CASSVGTSGGPFTGELFF	TGTGCCAGCAGCGTAGGGACTAGCGGGGGTCCCTTCACCGGGGAGCTGTTTTTT
TRBV7-9	NA	NA	TRBJ2-2	CASSPGRGAINTGELFF	TGTGCCAGCAGCCCTGGTCGGGGGGCCATCAACACCGGGGAGCTGTTTTTT
TRBV5-1	TRBD1	NA	TRBJ2-7	CASSLYGAGTGVSEQYF	TGCGCCAGCAGCTTGTATGGGGCCGGGACAGGGGTATCCGAGCAGTACTTC
TRBV7-9	NA	once	TRBJ1-2	CASTQSIEVNGYTF	TGTGCCAGCACCCAATCCATCGAGGTTAATGGCTACACCTTC
TRBV5-6	NA	NA	TRBJ2-5	CASSLGGWTQETQYF	TGTGCCAGCAGCTTGGGAGGGTGGACCCAAGAGACCCAGTACTTC
TRBV19	TRBD2	NA	TRBJ2-1	CASSSLIELAGGNEQFF	TGTGCCAGTAGCTCACTCATCGAACTAGCGGGGGGGAATGAGCAGTTCTTC